Listed below are T cell receptor beta chains from one sample, sequenced in a study of PD-1 blockade in mismatch repair-deficient tumors. Assay used: immunoSEQ multiplex PCR; TCRdb lists only in-frame clones, some missing. The sample shows some 120,000 clones, about 83% of them seen only once. The source was peripheral blood, collected approximately 60 weeks after starting pembrolizumab. These receptors came from an adult with mismatch repair-deficient cancer. Both conserved end residues are part of each CDR3. Fields, in order: V gene, CDR3 length, J gene, CDR3 protein.

>TRBV5-1|14|TRBJ2-1
CASSLDTGSDEQFF
>TRBV7-9|14|TRBJ1-2
CASSLEQGNYGYTF
>TRBV4-2|14|TRBJ2-3
CASSQGDSTDTQYF
>TRBV7-8|15|TRBJ2-7
CASSLPGQPPGEQYF
>TRBV2|12|TRBJ2-3
CASSEIKDTQYF
>TRBV13|15|TRBJ1-1
CASSSVSLGLTEAFF
>TRBV6-1|15|TRBJ2-3
CASSDPGSYTDTQYF
>TRBV11-3|17|TRBJ1-4
CASSLNLPGQGHEKLFF
>TRBV1|12|TRBJ1-1
CTSSQRTARAFF
>TRBV2|15|TRBJ1-2
CASSQGQGAPYGYTF
>TRBV7-9|13|TRBJ2-2
CASSLQPAGELFF
>TRBV30|15|TRBJ2-6
CAWSVGGTGANVLTF
>TRBV9|15|TRBJ2-7
CASSVEPGSRNEQYF